This T cell receptor beta chain emerged from a study of OX40 agonist ivuxolimab in advanced cancers. Study information: Partial response was recorded in three patients: one hepatocellular carcinoma and two cutaneous melanoma cases.

Clones were sequenced by immunoSEQ multiplex PCR, and TCRdb holds only the in-frame ones, with some missing. The sample includes roughly 20,000 clones, about 80% of them seen just once. Blood was sampled at baseline, cycle 4 day 1, and cycle 7 day 1. The sequence came from an adult with an advanced solid tumor such as melanoma, head and neck, liver or kidney cancer. This specimen was CD4+ or CD8+ T cells sorted from blood, taken in a trial of the OX40 agonist ivuxolimab.

CDR3 sequence (DNA): TGTGCCAGCACTGCGGGGGGAGGCTTAAAGACCCAGTACTTC. Its protein product is CASTAGGGLKTQYF. The chain carries TRBV2 and TRBJ2-5; the match to TRBD2 covers 8 bases. Germline V gives CDR1 SNHLY, CDR2 FYNNEI. This CDR3 is built from 14 residues. The ends lost 7 bases at V and 6 bases at J; junction bases unmatched: 10.